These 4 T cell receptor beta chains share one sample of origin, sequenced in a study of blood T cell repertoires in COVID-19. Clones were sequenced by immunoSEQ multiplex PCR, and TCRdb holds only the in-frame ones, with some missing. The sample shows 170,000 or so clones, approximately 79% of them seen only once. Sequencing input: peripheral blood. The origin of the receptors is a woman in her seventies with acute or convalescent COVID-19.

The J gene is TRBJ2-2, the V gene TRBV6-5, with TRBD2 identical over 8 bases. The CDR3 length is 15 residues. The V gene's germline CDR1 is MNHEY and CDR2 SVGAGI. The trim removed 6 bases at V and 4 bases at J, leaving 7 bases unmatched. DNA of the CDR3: TGTGCCAGCAGGGGACTGGGACTAGTCACCGGGGAGCTGTTTTTT. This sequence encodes CASRGLGLVTGELFF.

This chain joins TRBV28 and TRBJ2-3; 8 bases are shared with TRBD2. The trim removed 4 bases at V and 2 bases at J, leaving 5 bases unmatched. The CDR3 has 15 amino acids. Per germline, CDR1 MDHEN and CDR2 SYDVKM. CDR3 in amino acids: CASSYSGTLTDTQYF. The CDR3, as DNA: TGTGCCAGCAGTTATAGCGGGACGCTCACAGATACGCAGTATTTT. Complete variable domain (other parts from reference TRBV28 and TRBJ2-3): DVKVTQSSRYLVKRTGEKVFLECVQDMDHENMFWYRQDPGLGLRLIYFSYDVKMKEKGDIPEGYSVSREKKERFSLILESASTNQTSMYLCASSYSGTLTDTQYFGPGTRLTVL.

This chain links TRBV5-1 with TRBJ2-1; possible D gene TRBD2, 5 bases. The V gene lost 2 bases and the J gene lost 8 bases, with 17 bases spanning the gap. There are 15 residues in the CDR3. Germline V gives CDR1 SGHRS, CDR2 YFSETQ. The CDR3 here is CASSFSGMGYDEQFF. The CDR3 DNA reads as TGCGCCAGCAGCTTCAGCGGTATGGGGTACGATGAGCAGTTCTTC.

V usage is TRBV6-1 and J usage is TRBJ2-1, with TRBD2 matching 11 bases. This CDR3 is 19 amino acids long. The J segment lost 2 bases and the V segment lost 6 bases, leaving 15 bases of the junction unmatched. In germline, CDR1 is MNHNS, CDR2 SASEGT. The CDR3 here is CASRELAGVQPEPYNEQFF. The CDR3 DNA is TGTGCCAGCAGGGAACTAGCGGGGGTCCAACCCGAACCCTACAATGAGCAGTTCTTC.